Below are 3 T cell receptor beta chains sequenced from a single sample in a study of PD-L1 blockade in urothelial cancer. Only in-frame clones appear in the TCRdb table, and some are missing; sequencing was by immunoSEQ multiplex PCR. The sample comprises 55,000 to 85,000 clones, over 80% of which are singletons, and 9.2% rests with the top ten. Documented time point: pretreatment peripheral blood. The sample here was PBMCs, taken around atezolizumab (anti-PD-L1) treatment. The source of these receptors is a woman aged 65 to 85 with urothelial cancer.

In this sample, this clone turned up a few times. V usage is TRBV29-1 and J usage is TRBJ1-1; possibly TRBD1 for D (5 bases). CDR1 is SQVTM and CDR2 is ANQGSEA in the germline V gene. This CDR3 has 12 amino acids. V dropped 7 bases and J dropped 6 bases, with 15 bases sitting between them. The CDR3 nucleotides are TGCAGCGGAGGACAACCCTACTCTGAAGCTTTCTTT. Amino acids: CSGGQPYSEAFF. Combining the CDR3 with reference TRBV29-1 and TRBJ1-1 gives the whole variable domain SAVISQKPSRDICQRGTSLTIQCQVDSQVTMMFWYRQQPGQSLTLIATANQGSEATYESGFVIDKFPISRPNLTFSTLTVSNMSPEDSSIYLCSGGQPYSEAFFGQGTRLTVV.

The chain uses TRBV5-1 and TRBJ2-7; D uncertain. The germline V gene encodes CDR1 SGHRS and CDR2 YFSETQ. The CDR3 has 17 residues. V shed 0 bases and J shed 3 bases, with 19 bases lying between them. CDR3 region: CASSLVPGRSRFYEQYF. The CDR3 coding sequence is TGCGCCAGCAGCTTGGTCCCTGGCAGGTCGCGCTTCTACGAGCAGTACTTC.

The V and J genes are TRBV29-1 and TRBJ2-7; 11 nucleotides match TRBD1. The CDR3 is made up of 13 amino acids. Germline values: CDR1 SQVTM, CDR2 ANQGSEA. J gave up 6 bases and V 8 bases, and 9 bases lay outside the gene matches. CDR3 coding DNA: TGCAGCTTACAGATCGGGACAGGGGGCGAGCAGTACTTC. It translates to CSLQIGTGGEQYF.